This TCR beta chain was sequenced for a study of CD8+ T cells in alopecia areata. In alopecia areata patients, both lesional scalp punch biopsies and peripheral blood were collected. Looked up from germline, CDR1 is KGHSH and CDR2 is LQKENI. Trimming at V came to 0 bases and at J to 8 bases, leaving 4 bases not matched to a gene. This CDR3 has 15 residues. The sequencing template was cDNA reverse transcribed from extracted RNA. Repertoires were generated with immunoSEQ multiplex PCR, while TCRdb's copy carries only in-frame clones and drops some. The top ten clones hold 6.1% of a sample with under 25,000 clones, 60% to 80% of them seen once.

The material was skin, obtained at week 0. The receptor was derived from a human donor with alopecia areata. This rearrangement joins TRBV18 to TRBJ1-4; 9 bases agree with TRBD1. The CDR3 region has the DNA TGTGCCAGCTCACCACCGGGACAGGGTAACGAAAAACTGTTTTTT. It codes for CASSPPGQGNEKLFF.